Listed below are T cell receptor beta chains from one sample, sequenced in a study of beta chain features in type 1 diabetes. Using immunoSEQ multiplex PCR, the repertoire was profiled, and TCRdb retains in-frame clones only, with some absent. The sample has about 400,000 clones, about 12% seen once. Input material: naive CD4+ T cells from blood. The receptors here all came from a man in his late teens or twenties in good health. Both conserved end residues are part of each CDR3. Each record gives: clone size, V gene, J gene, CDR3 length, D gene, CDR3 DNA, CDR3 protein. A D gene is named only where the DNA matches it firmly. Some rows have no size entry. The others give once, few or many, or a class for an expanded clone.

few	TRBV7-8	TRBJ1-1	16	.	TGTGCCAGCAGCTCACCCGGTAGACAGCTGAACACTGAAGCTTTCTTT	CASSSPGRQLNTEAFF
.	TRBV9	TRBJ2-1	15	TRBD2	TGTGCCAGCAGCGTAGCTACGGGGGGCTACAATGAGCAGTTCTTC	CASSVATGGYNEQFF
.	TRBV5-6	TRBJ1-1	14	.	TGTGCCAGCAGCTTATTTACGGGGGTCACTGAAGCTTTCTTT	CASSLFTGVTEAFF
few	TRBV7-2	TRBJ1-4	13	.	TGTGCCAGCTCTAGGGGCGTGGATGAAAAACTGTTTTTT	CASSRGVDEKLFF
few	TRBV4-3	TRBJ2-5	13	TRBD1	TGCGCCAGCAGCCTTGGACAGGCAGAGACCCAGTACTTC	CASSLGQAETQYF
few	TRBV28	TRBJ1-5	15	TRBD1	TGTGCCAGCATTGGACAGGGGAGGGGACAACAGCCCCAGCATTTT	CASIGQGRGQQPQHF
few	TRBV27	TRBJ1-2	13	.	TGTGCCAGCAGTTTCGGACAGCGTGGAGGCTACACCTTC	CASSFGQRGGYTF
few	TRBV21-1	TRBJ2-7	15	.	TGTGCCAGCAGTGGACATAGCGGGAGAGCCCACGAGCAGTACTTC	CASSGHSGRAHEQYF
few	TRBV6-6	TRBJ1-1	13	.	TGTGCCAGCAGTCCACGACAGGAGACTGAAGCTTTCTTT	CASSPRQETEAFF
.	TRBV2	TRBJ1-2	16	.	TGTGCCAGCAGTGGGACAGCAGTAGAAGCTAACTATGGCTACACCTTC	CASSGTAVEANYGYTF
.	TRBV14	TRBJ2-7	16	TRBD1	TGTGCCAGCAGCCGCGGACAGGGGGAGCTTTCCTACGAGCAGTACTTC	CASSRGQGELSYEQYF